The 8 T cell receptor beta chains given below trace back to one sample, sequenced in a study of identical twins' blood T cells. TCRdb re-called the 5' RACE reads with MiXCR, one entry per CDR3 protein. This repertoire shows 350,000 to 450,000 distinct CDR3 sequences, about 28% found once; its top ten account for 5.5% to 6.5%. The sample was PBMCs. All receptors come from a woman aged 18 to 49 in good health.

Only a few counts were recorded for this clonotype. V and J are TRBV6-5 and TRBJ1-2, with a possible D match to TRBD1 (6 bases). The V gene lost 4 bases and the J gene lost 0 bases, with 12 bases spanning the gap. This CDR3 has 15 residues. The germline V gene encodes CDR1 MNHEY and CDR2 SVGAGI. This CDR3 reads CASSSPQGANYGYTF. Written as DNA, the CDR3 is TGTGCCAGCAGTTCCCCACAGGGTGCTAACTATGGCTACACCTTC.

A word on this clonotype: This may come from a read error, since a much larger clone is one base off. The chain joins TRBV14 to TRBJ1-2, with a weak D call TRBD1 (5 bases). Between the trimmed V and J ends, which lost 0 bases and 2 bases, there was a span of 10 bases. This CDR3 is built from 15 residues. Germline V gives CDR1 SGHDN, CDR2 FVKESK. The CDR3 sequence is CASSQDSGANYGYTF. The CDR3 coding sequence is TGTGCCAGCAGCCAAGATAGCGGGGCGAACTATGGCTACACCTTC.

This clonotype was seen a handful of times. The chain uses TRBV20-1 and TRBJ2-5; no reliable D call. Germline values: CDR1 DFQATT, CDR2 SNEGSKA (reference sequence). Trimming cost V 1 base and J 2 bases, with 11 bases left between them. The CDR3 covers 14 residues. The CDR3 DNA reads TGCAGTGCTAGAGCACCCTGGGGTCAAGAGACCCAGTACTTC. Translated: CSARAPWGQETQYF.

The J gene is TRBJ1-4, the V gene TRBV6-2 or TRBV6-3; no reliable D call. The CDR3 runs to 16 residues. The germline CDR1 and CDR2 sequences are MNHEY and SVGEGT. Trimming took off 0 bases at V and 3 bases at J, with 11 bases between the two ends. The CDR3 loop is CASSYSVGSPNEKLFF. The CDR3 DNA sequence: TGTGCCAGCAGTTACTCGGTTGGTAGTCCTAATGAAAAACTGTTTTTT.

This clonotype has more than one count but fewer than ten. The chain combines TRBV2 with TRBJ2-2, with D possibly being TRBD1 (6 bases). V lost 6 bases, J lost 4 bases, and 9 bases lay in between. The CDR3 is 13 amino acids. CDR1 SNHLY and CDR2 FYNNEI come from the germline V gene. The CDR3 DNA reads TGTGCCAGCAGCAGGGACACCACCGGGGAGCTGTTTTTT. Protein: CASSRDTTGELFF.

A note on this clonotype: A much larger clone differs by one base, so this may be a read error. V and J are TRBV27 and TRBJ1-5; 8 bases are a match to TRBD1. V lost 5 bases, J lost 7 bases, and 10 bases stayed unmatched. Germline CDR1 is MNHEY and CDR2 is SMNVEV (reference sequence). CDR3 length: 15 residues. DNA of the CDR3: TGTGCCAGCAGTGGATCCGGACAGGGATTACAGCCCCAGCATTTT. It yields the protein CASSGSGQGLQPQHF.

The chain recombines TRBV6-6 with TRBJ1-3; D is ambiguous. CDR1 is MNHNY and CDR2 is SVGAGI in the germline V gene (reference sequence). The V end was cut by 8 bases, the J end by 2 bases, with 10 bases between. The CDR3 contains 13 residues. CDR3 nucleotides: TGTGCCAGCGCACCCCCCGCTGGAAACACCATATATTTT. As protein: CASAPPAGNTIYF.

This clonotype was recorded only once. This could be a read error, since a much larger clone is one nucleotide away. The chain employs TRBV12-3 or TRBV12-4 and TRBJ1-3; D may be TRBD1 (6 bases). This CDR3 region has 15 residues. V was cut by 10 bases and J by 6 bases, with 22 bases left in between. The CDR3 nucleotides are TGTGCCATCAGCATATACAGGACAGAGAAAAACACCATATATTTT. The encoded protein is CAISIYRTEKNTIYF.